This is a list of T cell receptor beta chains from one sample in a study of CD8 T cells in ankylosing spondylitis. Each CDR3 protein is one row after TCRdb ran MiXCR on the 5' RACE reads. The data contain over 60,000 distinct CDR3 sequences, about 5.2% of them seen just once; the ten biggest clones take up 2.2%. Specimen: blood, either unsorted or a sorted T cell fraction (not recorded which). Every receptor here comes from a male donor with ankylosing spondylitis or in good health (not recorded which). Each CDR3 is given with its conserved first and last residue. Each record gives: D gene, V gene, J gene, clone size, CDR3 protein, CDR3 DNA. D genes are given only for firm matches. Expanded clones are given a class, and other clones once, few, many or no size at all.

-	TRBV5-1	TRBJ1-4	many	CASSLSGTNEKLFF	TGCGCCAGCAGCTTGAGTGGTACTAATGAAAAACTGTTTTTT
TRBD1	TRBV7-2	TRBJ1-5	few	CASSLQQGDNQPQHF	TGTGCCAGCAGCTTACAACAGGGGGACAATCAGCCCCAGCATTTT
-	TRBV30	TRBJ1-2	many	CAWTIPEAIGYTF	TGTGCCTGGACCATCCCGGAGGCCATCGGCTACACCTTC
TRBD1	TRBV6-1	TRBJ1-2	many	CASSELGQGFYGYTF	TGTGCCAGCAGTGAACTGGGACAGGGGTTTTATGGCTACACCTTC
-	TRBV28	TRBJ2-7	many	CASTSYLYEQYF	TGTGCCAGCACCTCGTACCTCTACGAGCAGTACTTC
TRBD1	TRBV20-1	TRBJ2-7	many	CSASTGQRYEQYF	TGCAGTGCCAGTACGGGACAGAGATACGAGCAGTACTTC
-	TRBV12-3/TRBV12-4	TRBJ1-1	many	CASRMGLGTGPNTEAFF	TGTGCCAGCAGAATGGGTTTGGGAACTGGGCCGAACACTGAAGCTTTCTTT
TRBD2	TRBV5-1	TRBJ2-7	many	CASSLNGGGISYEQYF	TGCGCCAGCAGCTTGAATGGCGGGGGGATCTCCTACGAGCAGTACTTC
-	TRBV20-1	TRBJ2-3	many	CSAPSTDTQYF	TGCAGTGCCCCATCCACAGATACGCAGTATTTT
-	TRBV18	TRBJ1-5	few	CASSPIQQNQPQHF	TGTGCCAGCTCACCAATACAGCAGAATCAGCCCCAGCATTTT
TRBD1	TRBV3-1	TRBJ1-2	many	CASSPRDRGRIDHGYTF	TGTGCCAGCAGCCCCCGGGACAGGGGGCGTATAGATCATGGCTACACCTTC
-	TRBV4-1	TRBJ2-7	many	CASSQEANYEQYF	TGCGCCAGCAGCCAAGAAGCCAACTACGAGCAGTACTTC
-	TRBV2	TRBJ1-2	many	CASGLQGGYGYTF	TGTGCCAGCGGCTTACAGGGAGGCTATGGCTACACCTTC
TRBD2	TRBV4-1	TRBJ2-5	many	CASSQEGLAGALYQETQYF	TGCGCCAGCAGCCAGGAAGGACTAGCGGGGGCCTTGTACCAAGAGACCCAGTACTTC
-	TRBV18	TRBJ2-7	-	CASSYREGDEQYF	TGTGCCAGCTCATACAGGGAGGGCGACGAGCAGTACTTC
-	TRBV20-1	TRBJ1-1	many	CSAKDWSNTEAFF	TGCAGTGCTAAGGACTGGTCGAACACTGAAGCTTTCTTT
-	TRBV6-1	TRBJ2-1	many	CASSEEPRSHEQFF	TGTGCCAGCAGTGAAGAGCCCAGGTCCCATGAGCAGTTCTTC
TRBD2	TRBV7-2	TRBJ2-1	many	CASSLSGGQAEQFF	TGTGCCAGCAGCTTATCGGGGGGGCAGGCTGAGCAGTTCTTC
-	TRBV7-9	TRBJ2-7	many	CASSLSAREQYF	TGTGCCAGCAGCTTATCCGCGAGGGAGCAGTACTTC
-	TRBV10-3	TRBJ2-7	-	CAISRGEGGTYEQYF	TGTGCCATCTCCCGGGGGGAGGGGGGCACCTACGAGCAATACTTC
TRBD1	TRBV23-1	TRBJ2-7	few	CASSQPVRTGSYEQYF	TGCGCCAGCAGTCAACCCGTTCGGACAGGCTCCTACGAGCAGTACTTC
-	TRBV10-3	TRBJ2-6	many	CAISESGTSGANVLTF	TGTGCCATCAGTGAGTCGGGTACTTCTGGGGCCAACGTCCTGACTTTC
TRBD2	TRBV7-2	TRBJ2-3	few	CASSSVLAGESTDTQYF	TGTGCCAGCAGCTCCGTACTAGCGGGGGAGAGCACAGATACGCAGTATTTT
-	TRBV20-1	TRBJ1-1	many	CSAAGSAGANTEAFF	TGCAGTGCGGCCGGGAGCGCAGGGGCAAACACTGAAGCTTTCTTT
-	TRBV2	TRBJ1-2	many	CASSGGGYGYTF	TGTGCCAGCAGTGGCGGCGGCTATGGCTACACCTTC
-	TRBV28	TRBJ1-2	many	CASSFSHGYTF	TGTGCCAGCAGTTTTTCGCATGGCTACACCTTC
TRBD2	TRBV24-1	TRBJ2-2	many	CATSGTSGGPNTGELFF	TGTGCCACCAGCGGGACTAGCGGGGGGCCGAACACCGGGGAGCTGTTTTTT
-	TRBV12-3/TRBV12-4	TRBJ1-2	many	CASSPDGRNGYTF	TGTGCCAGCAGTCCCGACGGCCGAAATGGCTACACCTTC
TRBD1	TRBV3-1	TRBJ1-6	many	CASSLPRDRNSPLHF	TGTGCCAGCAGCCTCCCCCGGGACAGGAATTCACCCCTCCACTTT
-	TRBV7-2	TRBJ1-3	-	CASSAGQGNTIYF	TGTGCCAGCAGCGCAGGGCAGGGAAACACCATATATTTT
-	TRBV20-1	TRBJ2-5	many	CSARDNSRETQYF	TGCAGTGCTAGAGATAACAGCCGGGAGACCCAGTACTTC
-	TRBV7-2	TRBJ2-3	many	CASSQGHSTDTQYF	TGTGCCAGCAGCCAGGGGCACAGCACAGATACGCAGTATTTT
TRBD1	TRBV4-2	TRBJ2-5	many	CASSSRQGDQETQYF	TGTGCCAGCAGCTCGAGACAGGGGGATCAAGAGACCCAGTACTTC